Listed below are T cell receptor beta chains from one sample, sequenced in a study of CD8+ T cells in alopecia areata. The assay was immunoSEQ multiplex PCR, and TCRdb's table has in-frame clones only and misses some. The data contain about 210,000 clones, approximately 72% of them singletons. The sequencing used CD4+ T cells sorted from blood, collected at week 44, from a patient treated with tofacitinib. Receptors originate from a human donor with alopecia areata. The CDR3 runs from the conserved cysteine through the conserved F or W. The order of the fields is J gene, D gene, V gene, clone size, CDR3 protein, CDR3 DNA. The D gene is left open where the match is weak. Some rows mark clone size as missing; the rest say once, few, many or name a class of expanded clone.

TRBJ1-1 - TRBV29-1 few CSVVRARNTEAFF TGCAGCGTTGTCCGGGCCCGTAACACTGAAGCTTTCTTT
TRBJ1-2 - TRBV29-1 once CSVASTGGGGYYGYTF TGCAGCGTGGCCTCCACCGGGGGTGGGGGATACTATGGCTACACCTTC
TRBJ1-5 TRBD1 TRBV7-2 once CASSPTGVRHSNQPQHF TGTGCCAGCAGCCCAACAGGGGTCAGACATAGCAATCAGCCCCAGCATTTT
TRBJ2-3 - TRBV29-1 few CSVDGVVGTDTQYF TGCAGCGTTGATGGGGTGGTGGGCACAGATACGCAGTATTTT
TRBJ1-1 - TRBV12-5 - CASGSGHLLEAFF TGTGCTAGTGGCTCGGGACACCTATTGGAAGCTTTCTTT
TRBJ2-3 - TRBV9 - CASSVWGARTDTQYF TGTGCCAGCAGCGTATGGGGGGCCCGCACAGATACGCAGTATTTT
TRBJ1-3 - TRBV5-6 - CASSFRWMGGNTIYF TGTGCCAGCAGCTTTCGTTGGATGGGCGGAAACACCATATATTTT
TRBJ2-1 - TRBV29-1 - CSAVAGNNEQFF TGCAGCGCTGTGGCAGGAAACAATGAGCAGTTCTTC
TRBJ1-2 - TRBV4-3 - CASSQGWTDLNYGYTF TGCGCCAGCAGCCAAGGTTGGACAGACCTAAACTATGGCTACACCTTC
TRBJ1-4 TRBD1 TRBV28 - CASSPKQGLREKLFF TGTGCCAGCAGTCCTAAACAGGGGTTACGTGAAAAACTGTTTTTT
TRBJ1-2 - TRBV29-1 - CSAFGTSGYTF TGCAGCGCCTTCGGGACATCTGGCTACACCTTC